Only a few counts were recorded for the clone carrying this TCR beta chain. Its specificity is not known. The sample is drawn from a study of CD8 T cells in ankylosing spondylitis. Study observations and caveats: Ankylosing spondylitis blood seemed to carry a telltale TCR beta motif made of roughly 8 highly homologous variants. Matched ankylosing spondylitis synovial fluid reportedly contained a significantly enriched population of disease-linked clones.

The CDR3 totals 16 residues. Trimming cost V 4 bases and J 10 bases, with 21 bases left between them. The V gene's germline CDR1 is SGHRS and CDR2 YFSETQ. Construction of TCR beta libraries was performed using quantitative 5'-RACE with molecular barcodes. One entry per CDR3 protein, called by TCRdb with MiXCR from the 5' RACE reads. The profile shows fewer than 650,000 distinct CDR3 sequences, about an eighth of them singletons. The chain employs TRBV5-1 and TRBJ1-6; D may be TRBD1 (6 bases). The sequence derives from a male donor with ankylosing spondylitis. The sequenced material came from blood, either unsorted or a sorted T cell fraction (not recorded which). CDR3 sequence reads: CASSLGRQAQGSPLHF. CDR3 coding DNA: TGCGCCAGCAGCCTAGGACGACAGGCACAAGGGTCACCCCTCCACTTT.